Described below is a single T cell receptor (beta chain) sequence and its context. There is no known antigen for this receptor. The record has no base qualities; no much larger clone is one base away. What this sample's time point label stands for: baseline before first vaccination. Vaccinee samples were obtained from the UK trials COV001 and COV002, which included a single-blind randomized controlled phase 2/3 trial of AZD1222 (ChAdOx1 nCoV-19) in healthy adults. Trial participant PBMC samples were collected at day 0 and day 28 after the second dose for TCRbeta chain sequencing. The sample is drawn from a study of T cell responses to AZD1222 COVID-19 vaccine (dated by TCRdb to about 2021). About the full investigation: AZD1222 recipients given second doses at about 4 weeks or at about 12 weeks were pooled, since spike-specific TCR depth and breadth were not found to differ between the two schedules. TCR sequencing covered fewer than 250 trial participants: 200 to 220 given two doses of AZD1222 and 26 given two doses of MenACWY control vaccine. Trial participants were enrolled into age subgroups of 18-55, 56-69 and 70-plus years, which contained roughly 150, 30 and 60 TCR-sequenced participants, respectively. Study-level results and caveats: Participants were mostly white British, with more females than males. The authors suggested clonal diversity may have been underestimated. Spike-specific TCR breadth and depth rose significantly after two AZD1222 doses compared with day 0 and with MenACWY recipients. Conclusions about previously exposed vaccinees were limited because only 5 or 6 AZD1222 recipients were SARS-CoV-2 seropositive at baseline. The whole spike protein was spanned by vaccine-associated CD4 TCRs, and dominant responses were seen in regions 160-218 and 743-854. In the small 56-69-year group, the increase in depth fell short of significance, most likely because of low power. Reportedly, almost half of the unique spike-specific TCRs recognized epitopes lying outside the regions that are mutated in the B.1.351 and B.1.1.7 variants. Because no day 14 peak-response samples were available, the repertoires could be characterized only after the peak T cell response.

The CDR3 regions of human TCRbeta chains were subjected to immunosequencing. Under the source paper's analysis protocol: Repertoire TCRs were checked for matches against a reference library of SARS-CoV-2-specific TCRs that had been generated using the MIRA antigen-specificity platform. Breadth meant the fraction of unique TCRs that were SARS-CoV-2-associated, whereas depth meant the fraction of total T cells that were SARS-CoV-2-associated. Using the MIRA data, every spike-specific TCR was mapped to the spike region that the TCR reacted to and assigned to either a CD4 or a CD8 class. Log10-transformed breadth and depth values were compared by one-way ANOVA with Sidak's multiple comparisons tests. This immuneACCESS table, as held by TCRdb, lists in-frame sequences with V and J called but not all clones. Of the missing ones, under half trace to an unresolved V gene in checked studies; the others have no known cause. V and J calls and clone size are those listed in that table; D and trimming were worked out from the DNA. The sample table lists 100,000 or so clones, about 86% of them with a count of one. The ten largest make up 4% to 6% of the sample.

Taken from the germline V gene, the CDR1 and CDR2 loops are SGHAT and FQNNGV. Ends trimmed: V by 5 bases, J by 1 base; bases unmatched to a gene: 2. The CDR3 goes from the cysteine to the phenylalanine over 13 residues. Here the CDR3 DNA is all that survives: 39 bases in frame from base 1. Specimen: peripheral blood, collected on day 0 of AZD1222 vaccination. This receptor chain uses TRBV11-2 and TRBJ2-7; TRBD1 agrees with 7 junctional bases. The sequence was obtained from an adult in good health. The bases are TGTGCCAGCAGCAGGACAGGATCCTACGAGCAGTACTTC. It codes for CASSRTGSYEQYF. Extended through the reference TRBV11-2 and TRBJ2-7 proteins, this CDR3 yields the full variable domain: EAGVAQSPRYKIIEKRQSVAFWCNPISGHATLYWYQQILGQGPKLLIQFQNNGVVDDSQLPKDRFSAERLKGVDSTLKIQPAKLEDSAVYLCASSRTGSYEQYFGPGTRLTVT.